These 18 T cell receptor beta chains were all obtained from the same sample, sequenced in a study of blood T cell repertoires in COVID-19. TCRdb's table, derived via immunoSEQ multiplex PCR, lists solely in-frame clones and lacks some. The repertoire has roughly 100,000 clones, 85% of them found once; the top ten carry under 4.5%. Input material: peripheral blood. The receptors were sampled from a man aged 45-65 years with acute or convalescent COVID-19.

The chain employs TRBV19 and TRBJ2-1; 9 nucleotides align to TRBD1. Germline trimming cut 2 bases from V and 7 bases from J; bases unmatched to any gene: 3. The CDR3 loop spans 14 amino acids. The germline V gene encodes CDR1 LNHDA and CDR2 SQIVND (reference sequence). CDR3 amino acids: CASSISGTGNEQFF. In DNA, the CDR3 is TGTGCCAGTAGTATATCCGGGACAGGGAATGAGCAGTTCTTC.

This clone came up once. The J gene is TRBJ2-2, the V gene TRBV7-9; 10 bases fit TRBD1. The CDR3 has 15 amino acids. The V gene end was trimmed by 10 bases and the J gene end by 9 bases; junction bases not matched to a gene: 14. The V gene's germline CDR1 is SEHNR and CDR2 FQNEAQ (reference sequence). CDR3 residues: CATKELGQGERELFF. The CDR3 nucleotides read TGTGCCACCAAGGAGCTCGGACAGGGGGAAAGGGAGCTGTTTTTT.

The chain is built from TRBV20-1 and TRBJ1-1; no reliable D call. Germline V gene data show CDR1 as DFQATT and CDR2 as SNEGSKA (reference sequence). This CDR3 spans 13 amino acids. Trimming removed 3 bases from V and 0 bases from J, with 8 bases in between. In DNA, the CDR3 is TGCAGTGCTAGTCAGGTAATGAACACTGAAGCTTTCTTT. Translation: CSASQVMNTEAFF.

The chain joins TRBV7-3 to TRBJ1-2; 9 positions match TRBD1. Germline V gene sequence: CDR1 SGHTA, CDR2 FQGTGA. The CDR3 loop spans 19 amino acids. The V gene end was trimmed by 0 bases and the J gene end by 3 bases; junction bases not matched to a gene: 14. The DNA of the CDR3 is TGTGCCAGCAGCTTAACGGCAAATTTCCCGGGACAGGGAGACTATGGCTACACCTTC. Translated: CASSLTANFPGQGDYGYTF.

DNA of the CDR3: TGCGCCAGCAGCCAAGCCACAGGGGTCCTGGGGGTCGAGCAGTACTTC. Translation: CASSQATGVLGVEQYF. V and J are TRBV4-1 and TRBJ2-7; 7 bases fit TRBD1. The CDR3 is made up of 16 amino acids. V lost 1 base to trimming and J lost 6 bases; unmatched junction nucleotides: 12. Looked up from germline, CDR1 is MGHRA and CDR2 is YSYEKL.

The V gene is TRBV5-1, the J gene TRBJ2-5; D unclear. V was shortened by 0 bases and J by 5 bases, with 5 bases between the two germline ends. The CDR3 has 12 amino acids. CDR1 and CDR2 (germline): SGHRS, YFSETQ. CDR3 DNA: TGCGCCAGCAGCTTGGCCGCGGAGACCCAGTACTTC. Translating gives CASSLAAETQYF. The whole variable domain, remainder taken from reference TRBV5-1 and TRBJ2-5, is KAGVTQTPRYLIKTRGQQVTLSCSPISGHRSVSWYQQTPGQGLQFLFEYFSETQRNKGNFPGRFSGRQFSNSRSEMNVSTLELGDSALYLCASSLAAETQYFGPGTRLLVL.

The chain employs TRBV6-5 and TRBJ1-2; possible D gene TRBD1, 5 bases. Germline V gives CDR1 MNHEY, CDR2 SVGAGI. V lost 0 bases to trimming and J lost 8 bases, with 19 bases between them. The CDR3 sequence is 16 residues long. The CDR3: CASSYSIAATGGGYTF. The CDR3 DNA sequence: TGTGCCAGCAGTTACTCGATTGCGGCAACAGGAGGGGGCTACACCTTC.

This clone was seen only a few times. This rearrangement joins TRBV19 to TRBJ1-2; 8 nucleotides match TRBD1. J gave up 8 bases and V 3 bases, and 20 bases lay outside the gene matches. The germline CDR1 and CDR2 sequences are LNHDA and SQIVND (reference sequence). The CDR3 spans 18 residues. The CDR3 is CASSIIGTGWETPFGYTF. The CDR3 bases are TGTGCCAGTAGTATCATAGGGACAGGTTGGGAGACACCGTTCGGCTACACCTTC.

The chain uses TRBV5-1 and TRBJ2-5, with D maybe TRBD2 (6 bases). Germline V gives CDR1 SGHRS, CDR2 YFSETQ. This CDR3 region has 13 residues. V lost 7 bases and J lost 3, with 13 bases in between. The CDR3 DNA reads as TGCGCCAGCTCACAAGGGACTGAAGAGACCCAGTACTTC. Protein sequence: CASSQGTEETQYF.

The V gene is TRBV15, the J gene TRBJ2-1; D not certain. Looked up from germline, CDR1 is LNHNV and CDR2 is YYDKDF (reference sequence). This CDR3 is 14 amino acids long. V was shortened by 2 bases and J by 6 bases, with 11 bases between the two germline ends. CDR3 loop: CATSRSHPINEQFF. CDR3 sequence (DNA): TGTGCCACCAGCAGATCACACCCCATCAATGAGCAGTTCTTC.

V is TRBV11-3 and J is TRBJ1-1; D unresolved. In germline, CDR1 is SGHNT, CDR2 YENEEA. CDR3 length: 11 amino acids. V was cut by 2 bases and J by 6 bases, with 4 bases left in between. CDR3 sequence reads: CASSLYSEAFF. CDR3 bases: TGTGCCAGCAGCTTATACTCTGAAGCTTTCTTT.

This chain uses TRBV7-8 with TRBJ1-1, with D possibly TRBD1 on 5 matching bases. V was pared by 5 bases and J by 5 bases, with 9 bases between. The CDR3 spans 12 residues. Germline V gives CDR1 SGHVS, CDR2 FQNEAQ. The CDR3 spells CASSPGGTEAFF. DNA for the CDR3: TGTGCCAGCAGCCCGGGGGGGACTGAAGCTTTCTTT. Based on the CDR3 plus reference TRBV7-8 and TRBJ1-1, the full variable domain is GAGVSQSPRYKVAKRGQDVALRCDPISGHVSLFWYQQALGQGPEFLTYFQNEAQLDKSGLPSDRFFAERPEGSVSTLKIQRTQQEDSAVYLCASSPGGTEAFFGQGTRLTVV.

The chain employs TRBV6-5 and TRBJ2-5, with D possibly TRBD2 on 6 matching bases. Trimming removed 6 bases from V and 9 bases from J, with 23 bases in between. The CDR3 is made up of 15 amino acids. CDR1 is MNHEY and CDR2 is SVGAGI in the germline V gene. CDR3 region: CASSNDIGGGTAQYF. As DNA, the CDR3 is TGTGCCAGCAGCAATGACATCGGGGGAGGTACGGCCCAGTACTTC.

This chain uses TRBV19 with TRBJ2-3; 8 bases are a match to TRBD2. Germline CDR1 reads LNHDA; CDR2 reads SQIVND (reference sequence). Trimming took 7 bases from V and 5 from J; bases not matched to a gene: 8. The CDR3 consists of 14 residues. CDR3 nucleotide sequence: TGTGCCAGTACTGACGGGAGGGCCCGAGATACGCAGTATTTT. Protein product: CASTDGRARDTQYF.

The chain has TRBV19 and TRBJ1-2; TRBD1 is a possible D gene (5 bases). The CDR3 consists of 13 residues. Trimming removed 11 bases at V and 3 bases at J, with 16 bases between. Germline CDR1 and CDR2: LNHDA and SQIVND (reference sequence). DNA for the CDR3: TGTGCCGGGCGACGGCGGGGCGACTATGGCTACACCTTC. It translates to CAGRRRGDYGYTF.

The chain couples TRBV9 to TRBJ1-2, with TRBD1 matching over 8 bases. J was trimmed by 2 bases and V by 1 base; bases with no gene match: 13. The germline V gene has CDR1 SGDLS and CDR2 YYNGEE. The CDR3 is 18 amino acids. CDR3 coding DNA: TGTGCCAGCAGCGTAACCGGGACAGGCGCCACGTCCAACTATGGCTACACCTTC. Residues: CASSVTGTGATSNYGYTF.

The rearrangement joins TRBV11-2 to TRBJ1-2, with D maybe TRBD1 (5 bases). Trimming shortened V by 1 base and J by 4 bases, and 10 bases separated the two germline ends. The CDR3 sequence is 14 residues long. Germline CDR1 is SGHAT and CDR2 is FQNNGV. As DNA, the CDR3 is TGTGCCAGCAGCTTAGGACAGCAGATCTATGGCTACACCTTC. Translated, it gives CASSLGQQIYGYTF.

The CDR3 reads CASTGQGSNQPQHF. DNA of the CDR3: TGTGCCAGCACGGGACAGGGTTCCAATCAGCCCCAGCATTTT. The chain is built from TRBV2 and TRBJ1-5, with 9 positions matching TRBD1. CDR3 length: 14 amino acids. Germline trimming cut 7 bases from V and 3 bases from J; bases unmatched to any gene: 4. Germline loops: CDR1 SNHLY, CDR2 FYNNEI.